What follows describes a single T cell receptor beta chain. Its antigen is currently unknown. CDR3 length: 14 amino acids. Trimming removed 6 bases from V and 1 base from J, with 9 bases in between. The germline V gene encodes CDR1 LGHNA and CDR2 YNFKEQ. The sample belongs to a study of identical twins. Findings and caveats of the study: Partly confounded zero-insertion analyses could result from invariant MAIT and iNKT cells. There were fewer insertions in abundant cord blood beta clonotypes, but memory repertoires showed no such pattern.

TCRdb called the 5' RACE reads again in MiXCR, with one record for every CDR3 protein. This sample has roughly 1,500,000 distinct CDR3 sequences; about 32% occur once, and the top ten carry around 0.25%. All donors were healthy Caucasians. Sequencing used cord blood. The chain couples TRBV4-2 to TRBJ2-2; D gene unclear. The receptor was derived from a newborn girl in good health. The CDR3 DNA follows: TGTGCCAGCAGAGAACTACAGAACACCGGGGAGCTGTTTTTT. This encodes CASRELQNTGELFF.